This section outlines one T cell receptor (beta chain) sequence together with its context. Its antigen is currently unknown. This CDR3 contains 14 residues. Germline assignment: CDR1 SNHLY and CDR2 FYNNEI. Trimming stripped 5 bases from V and 2 bases from J, with 12 bases between. The data stem from a study of T cell responses to AZD1222 COVID-19 vaccine. Study conclusions and caveats: Females outnumbered males among donors, who were mostly white British; clonal diversity was possibly underestimated. Baseline seropositivity occurred in only a handful of AZD1222 recipients. Reports indicate that nearly half of spike-specific TCRs are directed at unmutated variant regions.

Clones were read by immunoSEQ multiplex PCR, and TCRdb kept only the in-frame ones, dropping some. The table has around 120,000 clones, approximately 94% seen once; the top ten hold around 5%. The V and J genes are TRBV2 and TRBJ1-2; D gene uncertain. This TCR was recovered from an adult who received the AZD1222 COVID-19 vaccine. Sequenced material: peripheral blood, taken 28 days after the second AZD1222 dose. CDR3 sequence: CASSPPGSNYGYTF. The CDR3, as DNA: TGTGCCAGCAGTCCCCCTGGGTCGAACTATGGCTACACCTTC.